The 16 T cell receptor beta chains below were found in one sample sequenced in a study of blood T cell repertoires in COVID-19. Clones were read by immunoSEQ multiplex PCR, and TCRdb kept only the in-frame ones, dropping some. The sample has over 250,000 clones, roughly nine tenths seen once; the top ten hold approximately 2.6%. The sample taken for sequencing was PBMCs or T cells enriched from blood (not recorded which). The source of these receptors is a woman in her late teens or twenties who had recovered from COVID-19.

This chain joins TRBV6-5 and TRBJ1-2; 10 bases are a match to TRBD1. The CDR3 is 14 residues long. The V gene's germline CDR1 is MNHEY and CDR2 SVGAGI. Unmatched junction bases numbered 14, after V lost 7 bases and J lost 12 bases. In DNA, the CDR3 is TGTGCCAGCAAAGACCGGGACAGGGGTCGCGCCGACACCTTC. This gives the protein CASKDRDRGRADTF.

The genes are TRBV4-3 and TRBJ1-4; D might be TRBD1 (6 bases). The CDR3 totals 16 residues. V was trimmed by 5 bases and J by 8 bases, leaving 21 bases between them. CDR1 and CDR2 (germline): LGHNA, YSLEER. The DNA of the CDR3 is TGCGCCAGCAGCACTGAGAAGACAGGCGGGGGGGAAAAACTGTTTTTT. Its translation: CASSTEKTGGGEKLFF.

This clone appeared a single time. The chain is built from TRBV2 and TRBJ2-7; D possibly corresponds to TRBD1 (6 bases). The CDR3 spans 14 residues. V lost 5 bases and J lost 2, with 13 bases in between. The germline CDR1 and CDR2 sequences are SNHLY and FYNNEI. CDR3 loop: CASSSRQAAYEQYF. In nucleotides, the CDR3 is TGTGCCAGCAGTTCCAGACAGGCGGCCTACGAGCAGTACTTC.

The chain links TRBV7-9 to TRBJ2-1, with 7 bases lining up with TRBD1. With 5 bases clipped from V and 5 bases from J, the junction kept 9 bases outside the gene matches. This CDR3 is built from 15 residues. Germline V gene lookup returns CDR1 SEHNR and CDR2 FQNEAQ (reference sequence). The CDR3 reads CASSTDRAFNNEQFF. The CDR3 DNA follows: TGTGCCAGCAGCACCGACAGGGCCTTTAACAATGAGCAGTTCTTC. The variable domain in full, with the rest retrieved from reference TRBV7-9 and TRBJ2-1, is DTGVSQNPRHKITKRGQNVTFRCDPISEHNRLYWYRQTLGQGPEFLTYFQNEAQLEKSRLLSDRFSAERPKGSFSTLEIQRTEQGDSAMYLCASSTDRAFNNEQFFGPGTRLTVL.

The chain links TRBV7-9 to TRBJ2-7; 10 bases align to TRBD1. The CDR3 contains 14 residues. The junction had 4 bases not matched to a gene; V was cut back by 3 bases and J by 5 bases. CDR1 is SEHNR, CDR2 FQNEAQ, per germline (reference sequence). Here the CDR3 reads CASSFGTGVDEQYF. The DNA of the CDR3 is TGTGCCAGCAGCTTCGGGACAGGGGTCGACGAGCAGTACTTC.

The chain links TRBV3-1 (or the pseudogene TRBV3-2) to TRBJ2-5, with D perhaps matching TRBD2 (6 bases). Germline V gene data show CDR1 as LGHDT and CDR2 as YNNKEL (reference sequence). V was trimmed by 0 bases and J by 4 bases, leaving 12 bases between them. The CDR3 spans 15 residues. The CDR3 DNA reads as TGTGCCAGCAGCCAAGAGCAGGGAGGTCCAGAGACCCAGTACTTC. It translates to CASSQEQGGPETQYF.

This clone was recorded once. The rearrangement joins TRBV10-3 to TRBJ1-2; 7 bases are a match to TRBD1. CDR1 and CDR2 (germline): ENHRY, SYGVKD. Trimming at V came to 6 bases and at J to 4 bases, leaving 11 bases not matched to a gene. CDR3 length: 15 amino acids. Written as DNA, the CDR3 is TGTGCCATCAGCCAGACAGGGCCCAACACCTATGGCTACACCTTC. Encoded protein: CAISQTGPNTYGYTF.

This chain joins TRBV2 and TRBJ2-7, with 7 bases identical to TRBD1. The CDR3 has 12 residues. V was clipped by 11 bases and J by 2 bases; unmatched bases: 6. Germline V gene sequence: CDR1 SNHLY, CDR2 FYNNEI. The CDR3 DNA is TGTGCCGGGGGACAGTCTGCCTACGAGCAGTACTTC. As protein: CAGGQSAYEQYF. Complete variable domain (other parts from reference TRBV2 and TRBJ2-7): EPEVTQTPSHQVTQMGQEVILRCVPISNHLYFYWYRQILGQKVEFLVSFYNNEISEKSEIFDDQFSVERPDGSNFTLKIRSTKLEDSAMYFCAGGQSAYEQYFGPGTRLTVT.

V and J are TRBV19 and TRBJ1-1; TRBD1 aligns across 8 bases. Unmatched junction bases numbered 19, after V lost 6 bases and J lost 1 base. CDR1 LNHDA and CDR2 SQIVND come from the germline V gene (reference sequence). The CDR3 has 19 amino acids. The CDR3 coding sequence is TGTGCCAGTAGCCCTAGGATGGGGACAGGCGAACAACGGAACACTGAAGCTTTCTTT. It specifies CASSPRMGTGEQRNTEAFF.

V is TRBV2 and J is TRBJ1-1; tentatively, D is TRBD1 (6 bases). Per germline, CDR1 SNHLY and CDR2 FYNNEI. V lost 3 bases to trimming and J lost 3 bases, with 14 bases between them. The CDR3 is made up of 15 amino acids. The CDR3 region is CASSDGGGWYTEAFF. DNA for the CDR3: TGTGCCAGCAGTGATGGGGGCGGGTGGTACACTGAAGCTTTCTTT.

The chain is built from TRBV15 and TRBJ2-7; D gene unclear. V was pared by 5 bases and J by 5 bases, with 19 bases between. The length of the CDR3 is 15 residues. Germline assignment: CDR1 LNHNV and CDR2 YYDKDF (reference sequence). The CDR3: CATSPVEAELDEQYF. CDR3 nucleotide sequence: TGTGCCACCAGCCCTGTCGAGGCCGAGTTGGACGAGCAGTACTTC. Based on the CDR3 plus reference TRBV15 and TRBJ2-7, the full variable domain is DAMVIQNPRYQVTQFGKPVTLSCSQTLNHNVMYWYQQKSSQAPKLLFHYYDKDFNNEADTPDNFQSRRPNTSFCFLDIRSPGLGDTAMYLCATSPVEAELDEQYFGPGTRLTVT.

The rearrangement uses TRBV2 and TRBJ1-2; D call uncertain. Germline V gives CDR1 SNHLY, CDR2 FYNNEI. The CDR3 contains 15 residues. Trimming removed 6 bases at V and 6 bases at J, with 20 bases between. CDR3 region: CASRIFDGEAHGYTF. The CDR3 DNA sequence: TGTGCCAGCAGGATATTTGACGGGGAGGCCCATGGCTACACCTTC. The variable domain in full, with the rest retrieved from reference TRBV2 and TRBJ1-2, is EPEVTQTPSHQVTQMGQEVILRCVPISNHLYFYWYRQILGQKVEFLVSFYNNEISEKSEIFDDQFSVERPDGSNFTLKIRSTKLEDSAMYFCASRIFDGEAHGYTFGSGTRLTVV.

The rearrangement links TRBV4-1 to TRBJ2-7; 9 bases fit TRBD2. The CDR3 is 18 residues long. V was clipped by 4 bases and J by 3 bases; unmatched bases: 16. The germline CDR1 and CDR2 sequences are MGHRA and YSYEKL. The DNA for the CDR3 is TGCGCCAGCAGCCCTATGGCGGGGGGGCGAGACTCGATCTACGAGCAGTACTTC. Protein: CASSPMAGGRDSIYEQYF.

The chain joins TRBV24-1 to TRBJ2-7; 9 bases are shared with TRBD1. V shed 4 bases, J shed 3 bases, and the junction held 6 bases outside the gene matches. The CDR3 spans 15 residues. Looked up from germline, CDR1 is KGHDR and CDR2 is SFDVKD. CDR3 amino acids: CATSDPPGQGYEQYF. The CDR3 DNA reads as TGTGCCACCAGTGACCCACCGGGACAGGGCTACGAGCAGTACTTC.

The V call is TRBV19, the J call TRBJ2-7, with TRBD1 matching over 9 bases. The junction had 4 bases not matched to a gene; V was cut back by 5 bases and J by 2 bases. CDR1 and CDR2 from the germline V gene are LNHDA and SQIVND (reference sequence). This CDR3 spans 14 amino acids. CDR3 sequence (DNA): TGTGCCAGTAGTGAGGACAGGGGTCCCTACGAGCAGTACTTC. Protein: CASSEDRGPYEQYF.

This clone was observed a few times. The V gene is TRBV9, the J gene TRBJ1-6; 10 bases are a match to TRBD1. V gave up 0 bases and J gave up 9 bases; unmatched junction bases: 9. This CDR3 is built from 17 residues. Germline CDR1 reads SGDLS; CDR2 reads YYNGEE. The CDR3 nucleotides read TGTGCCAGCAGCGTAGCGTCCGGGACAGGGGATAGTTCACCCCTCCACTTT. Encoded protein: CASSVASGTGDSSPLHF.